The source of this T cell receptor (beta chain) is a study of T cells in Graves' hyperthyroidism and ophthalmopathy. Study observations and caveats: Stable hyperthyroidism and ophthalmopathy were separated using 13 V-J signatures.

V was clipped by 5 bases and J by 3 bases, with 15 bases between them. CDR3 size: 15 residues. Per the germline V gene, CDR1 is SGHTA and CDR2 is FQGNSA. This clonotype was counted many times. Its antigen remains unidentified. TCR beta CDR3 regions were amplified from RNA transcripts. The HTBI primer set served for first-round RT-PCR of the TCR CDR3. A single record per CDR3 protein comes from TCRdb applying MiXCR to the multiplex PCR reads. The sample holds about 300,000 distinct CDR3 sequences, 13% seen once. Uncontrolled infection, other autoimmune disease, pregnancy or lactation disqualified patients from enrolment.

This TCR was recovered from a woman aged 25-40 years with Graves' hyperthyroidism that later progressed to Graves' ophthalmopathy. This chain uses TRBV7-2 with TRBJ2-3; D is unclear. Sequenced: blood. The CDR3 region has the DNA TGTGCCAGCAGCCCAAGTGCGACGGAGACAGATACGCAGTATTTT. Amino acid sequence: CASSPSATETDTQYF.